The 31 T cell receptor beta chains below were found in one sample sequenced in a study of human T cells and chemical hapten exposure. This sample's time point: patch test 1, 2 weeks after DPC sensitization. Treatment given: therapeutic diphenylcyclopropenone sensitization with weekly scalp DPC. TCRdb re-called the RACE reads with MiXCR, one entry per CDR3 protein. The sample contains approximately 80,000 distinct CDR3 sequences, over 8.5% of which appear only once. Material: whole blood, obtained in connection with sensitization to the hapten diphenylcyclopropenone (DPC). These receptors were taken from a woman aged 45-65 years with alopecia areata. Some clones in this sample may be carry-over from other donors' samples.

The V call is TRBV6-6, the J call TRBJ2-2, with 9 bases lining up with TRBD1. The CDR3 covers 15 residues. Germline CDR1 is MNHNY and CDR2 is SVGAGI (reference sequence). V shed 7 bases and J 4 bases; nucleotides not matched to a gene: 7. Here the CDR3 DNA reads TGTGCCAGCACCGACTGGACAGGGGTCACCGGGGAGCTGTTTTTT. It codes for CASTDWTGVTGELFF.

This sequence joins TRBV4-1 and TRBJ1-2; D might be TRBD1 (5 bases). Looked up from germline, CDR1 is MGHRA and CDR2 is YSYEKL. The V end lost 1 base, the J end lost 0 bases, and 9 bases lay between the germline ends. The CDR3 has 15 amino acids. Here the CDR3 reads CASSQGDSTNYGYTF. DNA of the CDR3: TGCGCCAGCAGCCAAGGCGACAGTACTAACTATGGCTACACCTTC.

On this clonotype: A read error is possible here, since a much larger clone lies one base away. The chain carries TRBV4-2 and TRBJ2-2, with D possibly called TRBD1 or TRBD2 (5 bases each). Deletions cut 1 base from V and 2 bases from J, with 11 bases between. Germline V gene lookup returns CDR1 LGHNA and CDR2 YNFKEQ. The CDR3 spans 16 residues. The CDR3 nucleotides read TGTGCCAGCAGCCAAGGCCAGGGAGTAAACACCGGGGAGCTGTTTTTT. Protein: CASSQGQGVNTGELFF.

This clonotype was counted a single time. The chain is built from TRBV7-2 and TRBJ2-7, with TRBD2 as a possible D gene (6 bases). The CDR3 consists of 15 residues. V was trimmed by 5 bases and J by 0 bases, leaving 14 bases between them. The germline V gene has CDR1 SGHTA and CDR2 FQGNSA. The CDR3 DNA sequence: TGTGCCAGCAGCGCGGACTACGCCACCTCCTACGAGCAGTACTTC. Its translation is CASSADYATSYEQYF.

Of note for this clonotype: This may come from a read error, since a much larger clone is one base off. The chain joins TRBV28 to TRBJ2-3; D possibly corresponds to TRBD1 (5 bases). Germline V gene lookup returns CDR1 MDHEN and CDR2 SYDVKM. The CDR3 runs to 13 residues. The CDR3 region has the DNA TGTGCCAGCAGGACTCCGTTGACAGATACGCAGTGTTTT. It is translated as CASRTPLTDTQCF.

The V gene is TRBV7-2, the J gene TRBJ2-7; 10 positions match TRBD2. CDR3 length equals 17 residues. Germline V gene data show CDR1 as SGHTA and CDR2 as FQGNSA. V was pared by 2 bases and J by 7 bases, with 14 bases of the junction left unmatched. The CDR3 bases are TGTGCCAGCAGCTTATGGCCTAGCGGGGGTCCACCAAGGGAGCAGTACTTC. Its protein product is CASSLWPSGGPPREQYF.

At least ten counts were recorded for this clonotype. The genes are TRBV11-2 and TRBJ1-5; D gene unclear. Germline lookup yields CDR1 SGHAT and CDR2 FQNNGV. The length of the CDR3 is 15 residues. V was cut by 0 bases and J by 7 bases, with 13 bases left in between. The CDR3 DNA reads as TGTGCCAGCAGCTTAGATATAGGGTTGGGGCAGCCCCAGCATTTT. Translated: CASSLDIGLGQPQHF.

This sequence joins TRBV20-1 and TRBJ2-7; perhaps TRBD2 as D (5 bases). CDR3 length equals 16 residues. In germline, CDR1 is DFQATT, CDR2 SNEGSKA (reference sequence). Trimming removed 3 bases at V and 1 base at J, with 19 bases between. The chain's CDR3 is CSASQILGKPSYEQYF. CDR3 DNA: TGCAGTGCTAGCCAAATACTAGGGAAACCTTCCTACGAGCAGTACTTC.

The chain employs TRBV18 and TRBJ1-6; D remains unclear. The CDR3 spans 13 residues. V shed 2 bases and J shed 9 bases, with 8 bases lying between them. Germline-derived CDR1 and CDR2 are KGHSH and LQKENI. The CDR3 region has the DNA TGTGCCAGCTCACCAAGGGAAGGTTCACCCCTCCACTTT. This translates into CASSPREGSPLHF.

This clonotype was detected many times. This chain links TRBV9 with TRBJ1-2, with D unresolved. Germline loops: CDR1 SGDLS, CDR2 YYNGEE. There are 12 residues in the CDR3. Trimming removed 0 bases at V and 6 bases at J, with 6 bases between. CDR3 residues: CASSVVGDGYTF. For the CDR3, the DNA is TGTGCCAGCAGCGTAGTGGGCGATGGCTACACCTTC.

This clonotype was observed at least ten times. CDR3 region: CSVDAGGSYEQYF. The DNA of the CDR3 is TGCAGCGTTGACGCAGGGGGCTCCTACGAGCAGTACTTC. V usage is TRBV29-1 and J usage is TRBJ2-7; 7 nucleotides line up with TRBD1. CDR1 is SQVTM, CDR2 ANQGSEA, per germline. The V segment lost 3 bases and the J segment 0 bases; nucleotides outside the gene matches: 2. The CDR3 runs to 13 residues.

The gene calls are TRBV7-3 and TRBJ2-3; D ambiguous. The length of the CDR3 is 13 residues. Trimming stripped 5 bases from V and 2 bases from J, with 8 bases between. In germline, CDR1 is SGHTA, CDR2 FQGTGA. CDR3 residues: CASSPPATDTQYF. The CDR3 DNA sequence: TGTGCCAGCAGCCCCCCGGCCACAGATACGCAGTATTTT. The complete variable domain, with remaining parts taken from reference TRBV7-3 and TRBJ2-3, reads GAGVSQTPSNKVTEKGKYVELRCDPISGHTALYWYRQSLGQGPEFLIYFQGTGAADDSGLPNDRFFAVRPEGSVSTLKIQRTERGDSAVYLCASSPPATDTQYFGPGTRLTVL.

This clonotype has just a few counts. The rearrangement links TRBV7-9 to TRBJ2-6; weak D call: TRBD1 (6 bases). CDR1 is SEHNR and CDR2 is FQNEAQ in the germline V gene (reference sequence). V was shortened by 5 bases and J by 2 bases, with 10 bases between the two germline ends. This CDR3 comprises 15 residues. The CDR3 bases are TGTGCCAGCAGCATGGACAGAACTGGGGCCAACGTCCTGACTTTC. This translates into CASSMDRTGANVLTF.

CDR3 in DNA: TGCGCCAGCAGCCAAGATTTCGACAGGGGTATTAACAATGAGCAGTTCTTC. This gives the protein CASSQDFDRGINNEQFF. The chain is built from TRBV4-1 and TRBJ2-1; 8 bases match TRBD1. Per germline, CDR1 MGHRA and CDR2 YSYEKL. With V trimmed by 0 bases and J by 5 bases, 9 bases remained unmatched. This CDR3 is 17 amino acids long.

This clonotype was detected ten times or more. The J gene is TRBJ2-7, the V gene TRBV27; 13 bases align to TRBD2. J gave up 2 bases and V 5 bases, and 6 bases lay outside the gene matches. The CDR3 is made up of 16 amino acids. Germline V lookup: CDR1 MNHEY, CDR2 SMNVEV (reference sequence). The CDR3 nucleotides read TGTGCCAGCAGTCCGTCCGGGACTAGCGGGACCTACGAGCAGTACTTC. This codes for CASSPSGTSGTYEQYF.

This clonotype was detected many times. The V and J genes are TRBV6-4 and TRBJ1-1; D gene unclear. The CDR3 extends over 13 amino acids. Germline CDR1 reads MRHNA; CDR2 reads SNTAGT. With 0 bases removed from V and 7 bases from J, the gap between germline ends came to 9 bases. The chain's CDR3 is CASSDSIAGEAFF. CDR3 sequence (DNA): TGTGCCAGCAGTGACTCGATAGCAGGTGAAGCTTTCTTT.

This clonotype was picked up many times. This chain joins TRBV29-1 and TRBJ1-1; no firm D call. The germline V gene has CDR1 SQVTM and CDR2 ANQGSEA. V lost 6 bases to trimming and J lost 0 bases, with 8 bases between them. The CDR3 loop spans 12 amino acids. The CDR3 spells CSVVTVNTEAFF. The CDR3 DNA reads TGCAGCGTCGTGACGGTGAACACTGAAGCTTTCTTT.

V is TRBV19 and J is TRBJ2-1; weak D call: TRBD2 (5 bases). The V end was cut by 7 bases, the J end by 13 bases, with 8 bases between. Per germline, CDR1 LNHDA and CDR2 SQIVND (reference sequence). This CDR3 is 9 amino acids long. CDR3 in amino acids: CASIGGQFF. The CDR3 nucleotides read TGTGCCAGTATAGGAGGACAGTTCTTC.

A few counts support this clonotype. The chain has TRBV18 and TRBJ1-1; D may be TRBD1 (6 bases). CDR1 and CDR2 (germline): KGHSH, LQKENI. There are 16 residues in the CDR3. Deletions cut 1 base from V and 1 base from J, with 13 bases between. DNA of the CDR3: TGTGCCAGCTCACCACTGGGGGCAGGGAAGAACACTGAAGCTTTCTTT. Translation: CASSPLGAGKNTEAFF.

This clonotype has a handful of counts. The V gene is TRBV5-1, the J gene TRBJ2-3, with D hard to call. Germline V CDR1 and CDR2: SGHRS, YFSETQ. V gave up 0 bases and J gave up 0 bases, with 11 bases separating them. The CDR3 extends over 16 amino acids. CDR3 DNA sequence: TGCGCCAGCAGCTTGGCACGGTCTCCTAGCACAGATACGCAGTATTTT. Encoded protein: CASSLARSPSTDTQYF.

This clonotype occurred many times. J is TRBJ2-1 and V is TRBV7-3; perhaps D is TRBD1 or TRBD2 (5 bases each). This CDR3 spans 15 amino acids. Germline CDR1 SGHTA, CDR2 FQGTGA. V lost 1 base and J lost 2, with 9 bases in between. The CDR3 DNA follows: TGTGCCAGCAGCTTAAGAGGGGACCCCTACAATGAGCAGTTCTTC. As protein: CASSLRGDPYNEQFF.

This clonotype was seen more than once but under ten times. The chain links TRBV7-9 to TRBJ1-1; TRBD1 matches at 7 bases. CDR3 length: 14 residues. J gave up 5 bases and V 7 bases, and 10 bases lay outside the gene matches. CDR1 is SEHNR and CDR2 is FQNEAQ in the germline V gene (reference sequence). The CDR3 reads CASMPSGTETEAFF. The CDR3, as DNA: TGTGCCAGCATGCCTTCCGGGACAGAAACTGAAGCTTTCTTT.

As to this clonotype: One end of the junction varies from germline; a read error may be responsible. The V and J genes are TRBV3-1 and TRBJ1-1; the D gene is possibly TRBD1 (5 bases). The CDR3 runs to 16 residues. Germline assignment: CDR1 LGHDT and CDR2 YNNKEL (reference sequence). CDR3 in amino acids: CASSQDATGATTEAFF. The CDR3, as DNA: TGTGCCAGCAGCCAAGATGCCACAGGCGCCACTACTGAGGCTTTCTTT.

The V gene is TRBV12-3 or TRBV12-4, the J gene TRBJ1-3; D is unclear. Deletions cut 5 bases from V and 10 bases from J, with 12 bases between. The CDR3 has 12 amino acids. The CDR3 loop is CASSLEGITIYF. In DNA form, the CDR3 reads TGTGCCAGCAGTCTCGAAGGGATAACCATATATTTT.

This clonotype was seen only a few times. The chain couples TRBV4-1 to TRBJ1-3; D might be TRBD1 (5 bases). Trimming removed 1 base from V and 7 bases from J, with 20 bases in between. In germline, CDR1 is MGHRA, CDR2 YSYEKL. The CDR3 has 17 amino acids. The CDR3 region has the DNA TGCGCCAGCAGCCAAGTAACCGCCACCGGGACCGTTAACACCATATATTTT. Protein: CASSQVTATGTVNTIYF.

This clonotype has only a few counts. The rearrangement uses TRBV6-5 and TRBJ1-5, with D uncertain. CDR3 length: 13 residues. Deletions cut 6 bases from V and 0 bases from J, with 6 bases between. CDR1 and CDR2 from the germline V gene are MNHEY and SVGAGI. The CDR3 DNA reads as TGTGCCAGCAGGGGGATTAGCAATCAGCCCCAGCATTTT. Its protein product is CASRGISNQPQHF.

This chain joins TRBV29-1 and TRBJ2-1; tentative D call: TRBD2 (6 bases). The CDR3 has 11 residues. Germline CDR1 and CDR2: SQVTM and ANQGSEA. V lost 7 bases to trimming and J lost 10 bases, with 14 bases between them. The CDR3 nucleotides are TGCAGCGAATCTAGCGCTAGGGAGCAGTTCTTC. Amino acids: CSESSAREQFF.

This clonotype has a count of ten or more. The rearrangement links TRBV18 to TRBJ1-5; D perhaps matches TRBD1 (5 bases). Trimming shortened V by 3 bases and J by 7 bases, and 13 bases separated the two germline ends. The germline V gene encodes CDR1 KGHSH and CDR2 LQKENI. The CDR3 totals 14 residues. The CDR3 spells CASSPGHKGQPQHF. In DNA form, the CDR3 reads TGTGCCAGCTCACCCGGACACAAGGGCCAGCCCCAGCATTTT.

A few counts support this clonotype. The V gene is TRBV2, the J gene TRBJ2-3; 8 bases align to TRBD1. The CDR3 consists of 14 residues. The trim removed 5 bases at V and 1 base at J, leaving 2 bases unmatched. The germline V gene has CDR1 SNHLY and CDR2 FYNNEI. The CDR3 region is CASSLQGGTDTQYF. In nucleotides, the CDR3 is TGTGCCAGCAGTCTACAGGGGGGCACAGATACGCAGTATTTT.

The CDR3 coding sequence is TGTGCCAGCAGTGAAAGCTCCCGACCCTACGAGCAGTACTTC. Translating gives CASSESSRPYEQYF. The chain links TRBV6-6 to TRBJ2-7; D gene ambiguous. Trimming pared 5 bases from V and 2 bases from J, leaving 13 bases between. Germline V gene sequence: CDR1 MNHNY, CDR2 SVGAGI (reference sequence). The CDR3 runs to 14 residues.

At least ten counts were recorded for this clonotype. The chain has TRBV7-3 and TRBJ2-7, with TRBD2 as a possible D gene (8 bases). From germline, CDR1 is SGHTA and CDR2 FQGTGA. There are 14 residues in the CDR3. Trimming took 4 bases from V and 5 from J, leaving 15 bases between them. CDR3 region: CASSSPGRGHEQYF. The CDR3 region has the DNA TGTGCCAGCAGCTCCCCCGGGAGGGGGCACGAGCAGTACTTC.